These 3 T cell receptor beta chains share one sample of origin, sequenced in a study of blood T cell repertoires in COVID-19. Clones were sequenced by immunoSEQ multiplex PCR, and TCRdb holds only the in-frame ones, with some missing. The top ten hold 1% of the sample, which has approximately 300,000 clones, around 86% seen once. Sequencing was performed on peripheral blood. The receptors come from a man aged 45 to 65 with active or convalescent COVID-19.

A single count supports this clone. This chain joins TRBV28 and TRBJ1-2, with a tentative D call TRBD1 (6 bases). The germline gives CDR1 MDHEN, CDR2 SYDVKM. This CDR3 has 14 residues. The V end was cut by 6 bases, the J end by 2 bases, with 13 bases between. The CDR3 here is CASRPPTGNYGYTF. In DNA form, the CDR3 reads TGTGCCAGCAGACCTCCTACAGGGAACTATGGCTACACCTTC.

This chain uses TRBV2 with TRBJ2-3, with TRBD2 matching 10 bases. Trimming took 1 base from V and 3 from J; bases not matched to a gene: 7. The CDR3 covers 17 residues. Germline V CDR1 and CDR2: SNHLY, FYNNEI. The CDR3 spells CASSEGRSSGSTDTQYF. In DNA, the CDR3 is TGTGCCAGCAGTGAAGGTCGTTCTAGCGGGAGTACAGATACGCAGTATTTT.

CDR3 bases: TGCAGCGTGGGGGGACAGCCTAATGAAAAACTGTTTTTT. This gives the protein CSVGGQPNEKLFF. J is TRBJ1-4 and V is TRBV29-1; TRBD1 matches at 7 bases. The V gene end was trimmed by 6 bases and the J gene end by 3 bases; junction bases not matched to a gene: 4. The CDR3 runs to 13 residues. Germline lookup yields CDR1 SQVTM and CDR2 ANQGSEA.